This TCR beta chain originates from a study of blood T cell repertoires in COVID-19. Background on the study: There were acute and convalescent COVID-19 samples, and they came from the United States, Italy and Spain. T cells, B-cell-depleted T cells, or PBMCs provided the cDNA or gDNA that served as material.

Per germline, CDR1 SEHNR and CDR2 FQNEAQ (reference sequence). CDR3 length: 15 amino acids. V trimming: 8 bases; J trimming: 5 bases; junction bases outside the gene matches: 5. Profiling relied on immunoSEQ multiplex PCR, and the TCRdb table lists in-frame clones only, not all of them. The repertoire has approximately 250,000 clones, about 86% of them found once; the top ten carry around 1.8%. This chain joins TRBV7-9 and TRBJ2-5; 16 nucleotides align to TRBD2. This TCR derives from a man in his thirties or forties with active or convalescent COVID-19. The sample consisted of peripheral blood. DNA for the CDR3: TGTGCCAGCGGGACTAGCGGGGGGGTTGTCGAGACCCAGTACTTC. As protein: CASGTSGGVVETQYF.